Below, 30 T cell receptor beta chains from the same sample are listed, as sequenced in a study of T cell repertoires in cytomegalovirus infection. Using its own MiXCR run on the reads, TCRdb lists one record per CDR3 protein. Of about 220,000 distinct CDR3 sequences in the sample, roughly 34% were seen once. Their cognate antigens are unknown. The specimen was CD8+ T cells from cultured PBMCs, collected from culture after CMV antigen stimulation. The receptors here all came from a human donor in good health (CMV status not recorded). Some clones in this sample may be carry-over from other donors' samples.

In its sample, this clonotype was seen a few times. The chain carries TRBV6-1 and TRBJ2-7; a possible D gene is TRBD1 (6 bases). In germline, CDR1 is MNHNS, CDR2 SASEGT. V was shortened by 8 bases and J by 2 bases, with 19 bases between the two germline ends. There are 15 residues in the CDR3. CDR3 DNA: TGTGCCAGCTACGGGTCCAGGGGACGGGCCTACGAGCAGTACTTC. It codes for CASYGSRGRAYEQYF.

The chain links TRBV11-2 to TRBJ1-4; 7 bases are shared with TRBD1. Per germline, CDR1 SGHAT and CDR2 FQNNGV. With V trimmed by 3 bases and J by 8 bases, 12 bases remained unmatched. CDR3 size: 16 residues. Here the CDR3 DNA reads TGTGCCAGCAGCTTTGGGACGGGACAGCGGCAAGAAAAACTGTTTTTT. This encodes CASSFGTGQRQEKLFF.

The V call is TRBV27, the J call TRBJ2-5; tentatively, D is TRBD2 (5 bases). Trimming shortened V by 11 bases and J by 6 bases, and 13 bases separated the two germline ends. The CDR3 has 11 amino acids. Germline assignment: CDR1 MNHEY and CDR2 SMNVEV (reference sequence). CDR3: CAVNFGKTQYF. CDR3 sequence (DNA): TGTGCCGTCAACTTCGGGAAGACCCAGTACTTC.

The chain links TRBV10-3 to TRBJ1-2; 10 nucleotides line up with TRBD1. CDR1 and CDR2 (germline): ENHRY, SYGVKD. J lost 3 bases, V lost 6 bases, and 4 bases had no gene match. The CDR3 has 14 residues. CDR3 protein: CAISRGQGYYGYTF. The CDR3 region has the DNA TGTGCCATCAGCCGGGGACAGGGGTACTATGGCTACACCTTC.

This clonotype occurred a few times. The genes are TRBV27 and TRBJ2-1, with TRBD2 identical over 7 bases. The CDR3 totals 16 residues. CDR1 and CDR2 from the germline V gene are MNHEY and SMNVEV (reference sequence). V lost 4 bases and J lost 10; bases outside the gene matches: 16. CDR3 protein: CASSSDMGLSLAEQFF. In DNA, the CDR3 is TGTGCCAGCAGTTCAGACATGGGACTATCCCTCGCGGAGCAGTTCTTC.

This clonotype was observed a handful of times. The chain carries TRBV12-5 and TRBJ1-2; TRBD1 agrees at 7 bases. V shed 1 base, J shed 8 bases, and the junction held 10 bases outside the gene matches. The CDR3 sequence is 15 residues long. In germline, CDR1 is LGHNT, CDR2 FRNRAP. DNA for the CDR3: TGTGCTAGTGGTTTGGCCCCGGGACAGTTAGTCGGCTACACCTTC. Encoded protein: CASGLAPGQLVGYTF.

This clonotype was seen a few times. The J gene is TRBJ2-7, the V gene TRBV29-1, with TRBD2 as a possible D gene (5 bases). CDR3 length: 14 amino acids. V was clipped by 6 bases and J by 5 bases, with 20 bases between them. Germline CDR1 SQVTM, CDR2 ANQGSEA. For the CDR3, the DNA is TGCAGCGTGACCGGGATAGAGACCCTCCACGAGCAGTACTTC. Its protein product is CSVTGIETLHEQYF.

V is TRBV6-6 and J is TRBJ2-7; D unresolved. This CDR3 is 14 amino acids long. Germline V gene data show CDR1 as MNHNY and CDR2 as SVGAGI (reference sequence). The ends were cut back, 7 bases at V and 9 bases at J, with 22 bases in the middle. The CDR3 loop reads CASIPLSTGWVQYF. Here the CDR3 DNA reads TGTGCCAGCATCCCACTCAGCACCGGGTGGGTGCAGTACTTC.

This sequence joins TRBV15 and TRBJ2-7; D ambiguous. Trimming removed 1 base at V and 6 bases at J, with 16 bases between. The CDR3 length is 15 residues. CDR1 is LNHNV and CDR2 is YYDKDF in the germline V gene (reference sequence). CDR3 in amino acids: CATSRVSGPAGEQYF. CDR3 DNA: TGTGCCACCAGCAGAGTATCCGGGCCAGCCGGCGAGCAGTACTTC.

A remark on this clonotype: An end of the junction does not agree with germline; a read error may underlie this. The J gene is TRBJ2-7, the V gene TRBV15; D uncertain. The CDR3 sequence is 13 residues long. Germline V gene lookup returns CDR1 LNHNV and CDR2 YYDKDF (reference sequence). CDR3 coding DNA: TGTACCACCAGCAGAGTAACCCTTTACGAGCAGTACTTC. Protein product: CTTSRVTLYEQYF.

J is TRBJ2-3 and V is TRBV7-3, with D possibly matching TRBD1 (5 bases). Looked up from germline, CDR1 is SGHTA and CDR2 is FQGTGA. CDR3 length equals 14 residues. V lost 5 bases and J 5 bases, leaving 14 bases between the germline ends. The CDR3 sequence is CASSPTGRGDTQYF. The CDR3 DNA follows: TGTGCCAGCAGCCCAACAGGCCGAGGAGATACGCAGTATTTT.

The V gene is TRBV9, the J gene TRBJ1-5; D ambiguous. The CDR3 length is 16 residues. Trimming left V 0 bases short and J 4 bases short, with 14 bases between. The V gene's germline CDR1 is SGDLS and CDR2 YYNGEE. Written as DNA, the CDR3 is TGTGCCAGCAGCGTAGGTATAGAGAGCAAGAATCAGCCCCAGCATTTT. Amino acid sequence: CASSVGIESKNQPQHF.

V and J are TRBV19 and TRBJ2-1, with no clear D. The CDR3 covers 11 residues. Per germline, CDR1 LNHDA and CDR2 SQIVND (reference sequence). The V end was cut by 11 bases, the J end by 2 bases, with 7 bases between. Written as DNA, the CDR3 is TGTGCCGTCGAGACCTACAATGAGCAGTTCTTC. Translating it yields CAVETYNEQFF. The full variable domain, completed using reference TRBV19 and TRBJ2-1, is DGGITQSPKYLFRKEGQNVTLSCEQNLNHDAMYWYRQDPGQGLRLIYYSQIVNDFQKGDIAEGYSVSREKKESFPLTVTSAQKNPTAFYLCAVETYNEQFFGPGTRLTVL.

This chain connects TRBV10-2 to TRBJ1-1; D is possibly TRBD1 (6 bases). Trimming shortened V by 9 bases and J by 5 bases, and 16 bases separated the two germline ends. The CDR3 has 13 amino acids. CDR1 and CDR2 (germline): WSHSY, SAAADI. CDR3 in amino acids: CASRHREGTEAFF. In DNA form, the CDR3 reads TGCGCCAGTCGTCACAGGGAGGGAACTGAAGCTTTCTTT.

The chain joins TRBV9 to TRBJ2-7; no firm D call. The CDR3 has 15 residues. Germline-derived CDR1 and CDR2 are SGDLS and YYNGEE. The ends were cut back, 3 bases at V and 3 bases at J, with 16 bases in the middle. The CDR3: CASSAGLTANYEQYF. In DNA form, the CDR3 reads TGTGCCAGCAGCGCCGGTCTAACGGCTAACTACGAGCAGTACTTC.

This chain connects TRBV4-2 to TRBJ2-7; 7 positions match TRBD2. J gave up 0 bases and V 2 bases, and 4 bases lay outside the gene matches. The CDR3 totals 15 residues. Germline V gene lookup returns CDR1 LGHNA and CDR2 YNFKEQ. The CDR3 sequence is CASSQSSGTSYEQYF. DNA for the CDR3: TGTGCCAGCAGCCAATCTAGCGGAACCTCCTACGAGCAGTACTTC.

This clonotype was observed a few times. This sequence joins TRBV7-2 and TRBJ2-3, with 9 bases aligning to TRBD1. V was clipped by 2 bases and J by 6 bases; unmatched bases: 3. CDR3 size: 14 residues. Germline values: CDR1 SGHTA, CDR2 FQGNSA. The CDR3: CASSLNRGLDTQYF. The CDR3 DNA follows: TGTGCCAGCAGCTTAAACAGGGGGCTTGATACGCAGTATTTT.

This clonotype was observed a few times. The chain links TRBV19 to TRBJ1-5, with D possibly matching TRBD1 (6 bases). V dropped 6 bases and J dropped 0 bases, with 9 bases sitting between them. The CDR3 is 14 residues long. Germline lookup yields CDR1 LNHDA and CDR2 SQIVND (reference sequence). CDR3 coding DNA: TGTGCCAGTAGGGACAGAGATAGCAATCAGCCCCAGCATTTT. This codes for CASRDRDSNQPQHF.

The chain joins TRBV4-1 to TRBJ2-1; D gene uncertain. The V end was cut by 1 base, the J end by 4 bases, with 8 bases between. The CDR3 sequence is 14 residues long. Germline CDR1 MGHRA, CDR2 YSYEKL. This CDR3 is CASSQVRQYNEQFF. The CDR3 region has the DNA TGCGCCAGCAGCCAAGTGCGGCAGTACAATGAGCAGTTCTTC.

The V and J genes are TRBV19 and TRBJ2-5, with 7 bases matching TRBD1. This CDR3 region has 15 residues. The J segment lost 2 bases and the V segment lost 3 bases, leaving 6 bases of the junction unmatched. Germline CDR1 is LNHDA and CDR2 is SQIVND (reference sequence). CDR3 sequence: CASSMGTARQETQYF. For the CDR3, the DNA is TGTGCCAGTAGTATGGGGACAGCCAGACAAGAGACCCAGTACTTC.

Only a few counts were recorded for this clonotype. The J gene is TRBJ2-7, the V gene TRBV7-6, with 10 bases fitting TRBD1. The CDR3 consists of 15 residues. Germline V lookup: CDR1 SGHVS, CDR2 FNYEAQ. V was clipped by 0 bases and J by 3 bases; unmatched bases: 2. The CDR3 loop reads CASSLAGQGSYEQYF. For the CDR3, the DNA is TGTGCCAGCAGCTTAGCGGGACAGGGGAGCTACGAGCAGTACTTC.

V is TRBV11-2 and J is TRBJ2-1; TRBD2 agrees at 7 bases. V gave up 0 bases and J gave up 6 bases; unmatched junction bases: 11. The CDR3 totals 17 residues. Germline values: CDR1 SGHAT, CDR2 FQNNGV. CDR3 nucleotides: TGTGCCAGCAGCTTAGATACCCGGACTAGGGCCGTCAATGAGCAGTTCTTC. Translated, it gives CASSLDTRTRAVNEQFF.

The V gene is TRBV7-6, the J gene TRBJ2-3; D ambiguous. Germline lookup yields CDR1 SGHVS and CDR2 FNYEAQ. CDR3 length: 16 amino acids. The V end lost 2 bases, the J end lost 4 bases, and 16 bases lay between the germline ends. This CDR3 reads CASSLHRVSRPDTQYF. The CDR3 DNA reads TGTGCCAGCAGCTTACATCGAGTGAGCAGGCCAGATACGCAGTATTTT.

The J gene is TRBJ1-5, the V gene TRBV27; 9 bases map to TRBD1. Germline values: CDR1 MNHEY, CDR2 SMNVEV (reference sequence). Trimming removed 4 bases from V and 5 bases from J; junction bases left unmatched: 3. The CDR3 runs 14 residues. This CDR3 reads CASSYRGLHQPQHF. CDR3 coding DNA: TGTGCCAGCAGTTACAGGGGGCTGCATCAGCCCCAGCATTTT.

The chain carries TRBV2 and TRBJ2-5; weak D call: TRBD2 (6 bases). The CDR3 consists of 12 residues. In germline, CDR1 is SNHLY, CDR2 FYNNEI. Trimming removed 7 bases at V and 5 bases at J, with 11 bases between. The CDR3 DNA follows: TGTGCCAGCATCGGAGGGAGGGAGACCCAGTACTTC. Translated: CASIGGRETQYF.

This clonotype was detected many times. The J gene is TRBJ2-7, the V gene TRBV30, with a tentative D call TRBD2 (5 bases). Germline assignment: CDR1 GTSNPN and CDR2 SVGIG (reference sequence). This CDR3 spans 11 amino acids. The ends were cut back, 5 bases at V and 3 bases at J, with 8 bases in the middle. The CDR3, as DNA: TGTGCCTGGGGCCGGGGCTACGAGCAGTACTTC. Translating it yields CAWGRGYEQYF.

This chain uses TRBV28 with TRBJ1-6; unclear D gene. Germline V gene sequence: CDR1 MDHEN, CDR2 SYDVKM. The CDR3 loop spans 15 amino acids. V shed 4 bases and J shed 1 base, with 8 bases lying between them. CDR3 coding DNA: TGTGCCAGCAGTTCCCCCCTTTCCTATAATTCACCCCTCCACTTT. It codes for CASSSPLSYNSPLHF.

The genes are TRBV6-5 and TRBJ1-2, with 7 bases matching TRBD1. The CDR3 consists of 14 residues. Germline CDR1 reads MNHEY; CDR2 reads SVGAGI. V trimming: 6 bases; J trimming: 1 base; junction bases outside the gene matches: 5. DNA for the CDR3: TGTGCCAGCAGGACGACAGGGTTTAACTATGGCTACACCTTC. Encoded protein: CASRTTGFNYGYTF.

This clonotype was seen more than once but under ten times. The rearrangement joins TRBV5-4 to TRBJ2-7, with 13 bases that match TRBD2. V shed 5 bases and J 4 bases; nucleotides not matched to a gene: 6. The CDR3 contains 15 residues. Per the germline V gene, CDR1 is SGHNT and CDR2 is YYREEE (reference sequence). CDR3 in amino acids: CASSYGTSGTYEQYF. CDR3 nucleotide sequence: TGTGCCAGCAGTTACGGGACTAGCGGGACTTACGAGCAGTACTTC.

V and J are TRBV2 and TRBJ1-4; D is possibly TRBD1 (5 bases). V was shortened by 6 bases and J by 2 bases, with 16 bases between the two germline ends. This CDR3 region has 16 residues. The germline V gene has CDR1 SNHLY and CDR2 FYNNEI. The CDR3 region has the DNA TGTGCCAGCAGCCCTGCCGGTGGGGGGACTAATGAAAAACTGTTTTTT. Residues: CASSPAGGGTNEKLFF.